This TCR beta chain appears in the sequencing data of a study of T cells after yellow fever vaccination. At the level of the study: Memory subsets EM, EMRA, CM and Tscm were separated by sorting based on CD3, CD45RA, CCR7 and CD95.

CDR3 length equals 15 residues. Trimming left V 6 bases short and J 4 bases short, with 18 bases between. Overall study findings and caveats: Booster sampling recovered most clones from primary vaccination (about 97% CD4, around 90% CD8). Clonotypes found in both CD4 and CD8 compartments made up a small share. Clonotypes that responded to the vaccine were almost all undetectable in sorted memory subsets on day 0.

TCRdb reprocessed the 5' RACE reads via MiXCR and lists one record per CDR3 protein. The sample contains tens of thousands of distinct CDR3 sequences, roughly a tenth of which appear only once. This clonotype occurred many times. This chain connects TRBV12-3 or TRBV12-4 to TRBJ2-5, with D perhaps given as TRBD1 or TRBD2 (5 bases each). This receptor was obtained from a man aged 18 to 29 who received the YFV17D yellow fever vaccine. The source material was PBMCs, either bulk or a sorted T-cell subset (CD4+, CD8+, memory, or dextramer-sorted; not recorded which), sampled more than 14 days after the first yellow fever vaccination. The CDR3 is CASSPSGTVGETQYF. The CDR3 DNA reads TGTGCCAGCAGCCCCTCCGGGACGGTTGGAGAGACCCAGTACTTC.